A selection of T cell receptor beta chains follows, all from one sample in a study of CD8 T cells in Susac syndrome. From the immunoSEQ multiplex PCR reads, TCRdb called clonotypes with MiXCR, one entry per CDR3 protein. The table includes more than 250,000 distinct CDR3 sequences, approximately 90% detected once. Sequenced: CD4+ T cells from PBMCs. These receptors all come from a human donor with multiple sclerosis. Both conserved end residues are part of each CDR3. Each record gives: J gene, V gene, D gene, clone size, CDR3 length, CDR3 DNA, CDR3 protein. The D gene is left open where the match is weak. Where a row states a size, it is once, few, many or the class of an expanded clone; other rows omit it.

>TRBJ2-2|TRBV5-8|-|-|13
TGTGCCAGCAGCTTGGCGTTTCCCGGGGAGCTGTTTTTT
CASSLAFPGELFF
>TRBJ2-6|TRBV6-2/TRBV6-3|-|-|17
TGTGCCAGCAGTAAGTTACCTCAGGGGTACGGGGCCAACGTCCTGACTTTC
CASSKLPQGYGANVLTF
>TRBJ1-2|TRBV6-2/TRBV6-3|-|-|14
TGTGCCAGCAGCGTCCAGACAGGCGGCTATGGCTACACCTTC
CASSVQTGGYGYTF
>TRBJ1-1|TRBV11-2|-|-|13
TGTGCCAGCAGCCTTCGGGACTTCACTGAAGCTTTCTTT
CASSLRDFTEAFF
>TRBJ2-2|TRBV29-1|-|-|14
TGCAGCGTTGAGGGGCAAGGGCCCACCGGGGAGCTGTTTTTT
CSVEGQGPTGELFF
>TRBJ2-7|TRBV12-3/TRBV12-4|TRBD2|-|16
TGTGCCAGCACCCCCGGCCCGGGAGGGGCAGGGAGACTGCAGTACTTC
CASTPGPGGAGRLQYF
>TRBJ1-2|TRBV6-5|-|once|11
TGTGCCATCGGGACGGTCTATGGCTACACCTTC
CAIGTVYGYTF
>TRBJ2-3|TRBV2|-|-|16
TGTGCCAGCAGTGAACTCCGAGGGCAGGGCACAGATACGCAGTATTTT
CASSELRGQGTDTQYF
>TRBJ2-2|TRBV19|-|-|14
TGTGCCAGTAGTAAGAGGGCGAACACCGGGGAGCTGTTTTTT
CASSKRANTGELFF
>TRBJ1-2|TRBV11-3|-|-|12
TGTGCCGGAGAGTCCCGTCGGAGTGGCTACACCTTC
CAGESRRSGYTF
>TRBJ2-1|TRBV5-4|-|-|14
TGTGCCAACTCGCTGGCCGGCTCCTACAATGAGCAGTTCTTC
CANSLAGSYNEQFF
>TRBJ1-5|TRBV12-5|-|-|14
TGTGCTAGTGCCACGGACCGTTTCAATCAGCCCCAGCATTTT
CASATDRFNQPQHF
>TRBJ1-5|TRBV20-1|TRBD1|-|14
TGCAGTGCCTCCTACAGGGGACAGAATCAGCCCCAGCATTTT
CSASYRGQNQPQHF
>TRBJ2-7|TRBV5-1|-|once|14
TGCGCCAGCCGTGTGGAGGCCCACTCCTACGAGCAGTACTTC
CASRVEAHSYEQYF
>TRBJ1-2|TRBV20-1|-|-|12
TGCAGTGCTTCCACCACAGGGTTCGGCTACACCTTC
CSASTTGFGYTF
>TRBJ2-5|TRBV29-1|-|-|13
TGCAGCGTTGTTTCGGGGGCGGTAGAGACCCAGTACTTC
CSVVSGAVETQYF
>TRBJ1-1|TRBV5-6|-|-|15
TGTGCCAGCAGCCAGCCGGGACATTCGAACACTGAAGCTTTCTTT
CASSQPGHSNTEAFF
>TRBJ2-3|TRBV30|-|-|15
TGTGCCTGGAGCAACGGGGGGCCCCGCACAGATACGCAGTATTTT
CAWSNGGPRTDTQYF
>TRBJ2-7|TRBV20-1|-|-|12
TGCAGTGCTAGATCAGTTGCCTACGAGCAGTACTTC
CSARSVAYEQYF
>TRBJ1-1|TRBV20-1|-|-|13
TGCAGTGCTAGTGCGCCCTTCCGCCGTAAAGCTTTCTTT
CSASAPFRRKAFF
>TRBJ2-3|TRBV3-1|TRBD1|-|17
TGTGCCAGCAGCCAACCACCGGGACAGGGGGTAGCAGATACGCAGTATTTT
CASSQPPGQGVADTQYF
>TRBJ2-7|TRBV12-5|-|-|12
TGTGCTAGTGGTTTGGTACGAGACGAGCAGTACTTC
CASGLVRDEQYF
>TRBJ2-1|TRBV20-1|-|-|16
TGCAGTGCTAGAGATCAAGGGGCCCGCTCCTACAATGAGCAGTTCTTC
CSARDQGARSYNEQFF
>TRBJ2-1|TRBV18|TRBD2|-|16
TGTGCCAGCTCACCACCTGGGCTAGCGGGAGGGCATGAGCAGTTCTTC
CASSPPGLAGGHEQFF
>TRBJ1-1|TRBV2|TRBD1|-|15
TGTGCCAGCAGGGAAACCCGGACAGGGGGCACTGAAGCTTTCTTT
CASRETRTGGTEAFF
>TRBJ2-1|TRBV30|TRBD2|-|17
TGTGCCTGGAGTGGACTAGCGGGAGTGGGTGGAAGGAATGAGCAGTTCTTC
CAWSGLAGVGGRNEQFF
>TRBJ1-1|TRBV30|-|-|14
TGTGCCTGGACCTCGGGTCCACCCCGGGCTGAAGCTTTCTTT
CAWTSGPPRAEAFF
>TRBJ2-3|TRBV4-2|-|-|17
TGTGCCAGCAGCCAAGATATGGCTTTAGAGGGCACAGATACGCAGTATTTT
CASSQDMALEGTDTQYF
>TRBJ2-6|TRBV29-1|-|-|14
TGCAGCGTCGCGGCGGGGTTCGGGGCCAACGTCCTGACTTTC
CSVAAGFGANVLTF
>TRBJ2-6|TRBV20-1|TRBD1|-|20
TGCAGTGCTGAAGGGGTACGGACAGGGGCTTGGAGCTCTGGGGCCAACGTCCTGACTTTC
CSAEGVRTGAWSSGANVLTF
>TRBJ2-3|TRBV20-1|TRBD1|-|17
TGCAGTGCCCCTGGGACAGGGGGCGCGGGGTCGAGCGATACGCAGTATTTT
CSAPGTGGAGSSDTQYF
>TRBJ1-1|TRBV19|-|once|13
TGTGCCAGCCACCGGCGCATGAACACTGAAGCTTTCTTT
CASHRRMNTEAFF
>TRBJ1-1|TRBV28|TRBD1|-|16
TGTGCCAGCAGTGAGGGGGGGGGACAGGGGACCCCAGGGGCTTTCTTT
CASSEGGGQGTPGAFF